The T cell receptor (beta chain) under discussion was sequenced for a study of cytomegalovirus exposure and HLA in healthy donors. As to this clone: Its cognate antigen is unknown.

Researchers ran the PCR with 60 Vbeta and 13 Jbeta primers. Method: immunoSEQ multiplex PCR; TCRdb's copy keeps in-frame clones and lacks some. The data show about 170,000 clones, about four fifths seen once. Study outcomes and limitations: The authors enumerated some 160 TCR beta chains as linked to cytomegalovirus.

V lost 3 bases and J lost 0; bases outside the gene matches: 4. Germline V CDR1 and CDR2: SNHLY, FYNNEI. The CDR3 has 15 residues. Source material: PBMCs. The rearrangement links TRBV2 to TRBJ2-5, with 7 bases that match TRBD2. The sequence was collected from a woman aged 18-29 years in good health and CMV-seropositive. The CDR3 nucleotides read TGTGCCAGCAGTGAGAGGGGACTATACCAAGAGACCCAGTACTTC. It is translated as CASSERGLYQETQYF.